This T cell receptor (beta chain) was sequenced for a study of cytomegalovirus exposure and HLA in healthy donors. CDR1 is SGHDN and CDR2 is FVKESK in the germline V gene. V lost 1 base, J lost 6 bases, and 18 bases lay in between. This CDR3 is 16 amino acids long. The PCR had 60 Vbeta and 13 Jbeta primers. Data came from immunoSEQ multiplex PCR; TCRdb stores just in-frame clones and leaves some out. Here the sample spans over 200,000 clones, about 70% being singletons. The chain links TRBV14 to TRBJ1-2; maybe TRBD1 (6 bases). The sample comprised PBMCs. The sequence was collected from a middle-aged man in good health and CMV-seropositive. The CDR3 coding sequence is TGTGCCAGCAGCCAAGGTCCAGTGGACAGAAGAGATGGCTACACCTTC. Protein: CASSQGPVDRRDGYTF.